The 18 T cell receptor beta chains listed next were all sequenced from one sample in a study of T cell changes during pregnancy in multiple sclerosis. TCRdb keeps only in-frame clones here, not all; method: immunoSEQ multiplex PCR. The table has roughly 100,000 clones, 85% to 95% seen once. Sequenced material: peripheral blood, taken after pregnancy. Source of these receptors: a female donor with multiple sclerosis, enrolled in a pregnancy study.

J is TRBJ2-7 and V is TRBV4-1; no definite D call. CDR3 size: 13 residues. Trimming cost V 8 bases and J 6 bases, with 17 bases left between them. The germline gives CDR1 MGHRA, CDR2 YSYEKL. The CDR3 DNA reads TGCGCCAGCGGTCCCCCTCTAGAGAGCGAGCAGTACTTC. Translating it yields CASGPPLESEQYF.

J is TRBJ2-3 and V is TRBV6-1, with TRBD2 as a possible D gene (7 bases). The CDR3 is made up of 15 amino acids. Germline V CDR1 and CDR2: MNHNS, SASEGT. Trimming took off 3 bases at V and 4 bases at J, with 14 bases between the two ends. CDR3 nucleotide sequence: TGTGCCAGCAGTGACGAGGGGGGGCTCGCAGATACGCAGTATTTT. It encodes CASSDEGGLADTQYF.

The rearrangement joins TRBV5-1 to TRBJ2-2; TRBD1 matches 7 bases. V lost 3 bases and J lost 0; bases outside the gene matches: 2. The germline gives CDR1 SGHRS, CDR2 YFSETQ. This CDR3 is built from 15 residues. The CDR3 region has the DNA TGCGCCAGCAGCTCCGGGACAGCGAACACCGGGGAGCTGTTTTTT. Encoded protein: CASSSGTANTGELFF.

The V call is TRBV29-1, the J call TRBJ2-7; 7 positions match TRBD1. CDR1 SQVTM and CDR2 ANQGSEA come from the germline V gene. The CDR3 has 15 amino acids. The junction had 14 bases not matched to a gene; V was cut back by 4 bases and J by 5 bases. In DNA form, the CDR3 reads TGCAGCGTTGTGGGAAGGGTGTCAGGGGGTGACGAGCAGTACTTC. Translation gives CSVVGRVSGGDEQYF.

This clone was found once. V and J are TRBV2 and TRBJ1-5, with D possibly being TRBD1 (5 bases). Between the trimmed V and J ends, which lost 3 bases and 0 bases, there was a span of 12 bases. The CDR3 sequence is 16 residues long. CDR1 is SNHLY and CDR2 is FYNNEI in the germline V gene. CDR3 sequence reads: CASSDPTDYSNQPQHF. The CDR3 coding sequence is TGTGCCAGCAGTGATCCGACAGATTATAGCAATCAGCCCCAGCATTTT.

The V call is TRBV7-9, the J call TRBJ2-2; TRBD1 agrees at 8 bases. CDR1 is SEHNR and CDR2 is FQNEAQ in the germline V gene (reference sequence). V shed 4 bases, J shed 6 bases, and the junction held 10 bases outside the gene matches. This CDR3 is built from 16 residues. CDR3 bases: TGTGCCAGCAGCTATCGACAGGGGATGATGGCCGGGGAGCTGTTTTTT. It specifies CASSYRQGMMAGELFF.

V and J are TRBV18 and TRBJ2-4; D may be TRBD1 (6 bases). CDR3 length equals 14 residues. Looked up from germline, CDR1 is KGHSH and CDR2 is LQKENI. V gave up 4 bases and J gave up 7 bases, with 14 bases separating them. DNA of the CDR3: TGTGCCAGCTCACTACAGAGGGGGTGGAACATTCAGTACTTC. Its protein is CASSLQRGWNIQYF.

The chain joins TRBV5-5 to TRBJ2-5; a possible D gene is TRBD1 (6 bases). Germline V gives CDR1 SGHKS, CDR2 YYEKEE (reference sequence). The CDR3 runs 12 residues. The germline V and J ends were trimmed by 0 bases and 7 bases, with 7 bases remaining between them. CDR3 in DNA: TGTGCCAGCAGCTTGGAGGGGGTGACCCAGTACTTC. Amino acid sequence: CASSLEGVTQYF.

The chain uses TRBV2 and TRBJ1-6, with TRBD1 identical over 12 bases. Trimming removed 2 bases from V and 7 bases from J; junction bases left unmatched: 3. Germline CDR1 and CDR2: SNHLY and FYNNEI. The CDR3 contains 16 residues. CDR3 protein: CASSESGQGANSPLHF. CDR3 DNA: TGTGCCAGCAGTGAATCGGGACAGGGGGCGAATTCACCCCTCCACTTT.

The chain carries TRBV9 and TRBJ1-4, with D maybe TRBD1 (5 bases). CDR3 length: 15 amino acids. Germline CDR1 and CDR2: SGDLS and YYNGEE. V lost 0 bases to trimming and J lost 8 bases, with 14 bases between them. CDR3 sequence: CASSVDGSPGEKLFF. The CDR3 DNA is TGTGCCAGCAGCGTAGATGGTTCACCAGGGGAAAAACTGTTTTTT.

The CDR3 DNA sequence: TGTGCCAGCAGGGCGGGAAGCGTGGATGAGCAGTTCTTC. This gives the protein CASRAGSVDEQFF. The chain has TRBV6-5 and TRBJ2-1, with a tentative D call TRBD2 (6 bases). The CDR3 extends over 13 amino acids. Germline assignment: CDR1 MNHEY and CDR2 SVGAGI. Trimming took 6 bases from V and 8 from J, leaving 14 bases between them.

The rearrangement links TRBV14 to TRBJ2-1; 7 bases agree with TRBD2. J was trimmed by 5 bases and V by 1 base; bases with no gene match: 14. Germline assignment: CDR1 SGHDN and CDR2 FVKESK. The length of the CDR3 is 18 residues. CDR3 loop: CASSQGARRGLADNEQFF. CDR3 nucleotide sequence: TGTGCCAGCAGCCAAGGCGCGAGACGGGGTCTAGCGGACAATGAGCAGTTCTTC.

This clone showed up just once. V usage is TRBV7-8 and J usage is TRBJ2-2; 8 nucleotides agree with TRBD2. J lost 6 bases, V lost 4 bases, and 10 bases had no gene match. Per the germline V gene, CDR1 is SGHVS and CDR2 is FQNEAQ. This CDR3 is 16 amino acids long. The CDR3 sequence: CASSSPRAGVAGELFF. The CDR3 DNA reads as TGTGCCAGCAGCTCCCCCCGAGCGGGAGTTGCCGGGGAGCTGTTTTTT. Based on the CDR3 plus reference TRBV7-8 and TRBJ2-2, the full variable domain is GAGVSQSPRYKVAKRGQDVALRCDPISGHVSLFWYQQALGQGPEFLTYFQNEAQLDKSGLPSDRFFAERPEGSVSTLKIQRTQQEDSAVYLCASSSPRAGVAGELFFGEGSRLTVL.

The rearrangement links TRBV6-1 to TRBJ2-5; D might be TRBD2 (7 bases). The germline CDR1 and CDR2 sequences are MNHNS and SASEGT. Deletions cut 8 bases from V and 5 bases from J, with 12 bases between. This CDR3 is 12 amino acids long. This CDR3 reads CASRGAGETQYF. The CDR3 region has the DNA TGTGCCAGCCGGGGGGCTGGGGAGACCCAGTACTTC.

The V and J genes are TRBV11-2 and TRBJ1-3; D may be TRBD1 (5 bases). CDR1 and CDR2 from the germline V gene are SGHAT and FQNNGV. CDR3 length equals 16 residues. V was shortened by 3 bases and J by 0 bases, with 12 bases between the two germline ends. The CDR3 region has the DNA TGTGCCAGCAGCTTTTTTGGCAGGGCCTCTGGAAACACCATATATTTT. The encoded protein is CASSFFGRASGNTIYF.

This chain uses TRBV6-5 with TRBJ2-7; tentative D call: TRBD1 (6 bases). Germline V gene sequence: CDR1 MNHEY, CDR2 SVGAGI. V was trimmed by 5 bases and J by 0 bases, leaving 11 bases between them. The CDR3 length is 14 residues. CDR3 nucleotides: TGTGCCAGCAGTAACCGGGACAACTCCTACGAGCAGTACTTC. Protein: CASSNRDNSYEQYF.

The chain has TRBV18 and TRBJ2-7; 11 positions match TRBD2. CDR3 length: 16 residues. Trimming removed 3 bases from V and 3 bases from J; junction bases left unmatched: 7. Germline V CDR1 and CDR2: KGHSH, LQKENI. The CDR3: CASSPLAGGPGYEQYF. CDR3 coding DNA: TGTGCCAGCTCACCGTTAGCGGGAGGGCCGGGCTACGAGCAGTACTTC.

CDR3 coding DNA: TGTGCCAGCAGCTCGGGACAGGGGGCTTACGGTACGCAGTATTTT. Translated, it gives CASSSGQGAYGTQYF. The chain is built from TRBV7-3 and TRBJ2-3, with 12 bases matching TRBD1. CDR3 length equals 15 residues. CDR1 is SGHTA, CDR2 FQGTGA, per germline. V was pared by 4 bases and J by 8 bases, with 7 bases of the junction left unmatched.